The sequence of this TCR beta chain was determined in a study of response to subunit inactivated influenza vaccine. Study-wide results and caveats: The authors proposed limited new T cell recruitment per seasonal influenza vaccination.

One entry per CDR3 protein results from TCRdb running MiXCR on the RT-PCR reads. The sample carries hundreds of thousands of distinct CDR3 sequences, roughly 14% recorded once. The CDR3 has 14 residues. V gave up 3 bases and J gave up 2 bases, with 9 bases separating them. This clonotype was observed a few times. Its antigen is as yet unknown. The material was PBMCs from blood, obtained roughly 13 days after vaccination. The chain is built from TRBV12-3 or TRBV12-4 and TRBJ2-3; D uncertain. The sequence was obtained from a man between 45 and 60 years old who received an inactivated influenza vaccine. The CDR3 region has the DNA TGTGCCAGCAGTTTGCCGGACCTCACAGATACGCAGTATTTT. As protein: CASSLPDLTDTQYF.